The 32 T cell receptor beta chains below were found in one sample sequenced in a study of shared clonotypes between healthy human individuals (dated by TCRdb to 2018 to 2020). The method was the immunoSEQ multiplex PCR assay. Not all clones reach the TCRdb copy of this immuneACCESS table, which keeps in-frame sequences only. Checked studies attribute under half of the gap to unresolved V genes and leave the rest unexplained. Across this sample there are about 710,000 clones, with 55% to 80% seen only once. More than 1.5% of the sample is taken by the ten largest. The sample consisted of memory CD4+ T cells sorted from blood. The cell subset or site label corresponds to: CD45RA-negative fraction. These TCRs come from a woman under 40 in good health.

V is TRBV7-2 and J is TRBJ2-3; D gene ambiguous. CDR1 is SGHTA and CDR2 is FQGNSA in the germline V gene. V lost 5 bases, J lost 2 bases, and 11 bases lay in between. The CDR3 extends over 14 amino acids. This chain's CDR3 is CASSLQENTDTQYF. The CDR3 region has the DNA TGTGCCAGCAGCCTCCAGGAGAACACAGATACGCAGTATTTT.

The V call is TRBV15, the J call TRBJ2-1, with a weak D call TRBD1 (5 bases). Trimming removed 0 bases from V and 8 bases from J, with 8 bases in between. CDR3 length: 13 amino acids. The germline CDR1 and CDR2 sequences are LNHNV and YYDKDF (reference sequence). CDR3 nucleotide sequence: TGTGCCACCAGCAGAGATTTCAGGGATGAGCAGTTCTTC. Translating gives CATSRDFRDEQFF.

The genes are TRBV30 and TRBJ1-1, with D possibly being TRBD1 (5 bases). CDR1 is GTSNPN and CDR2 is SVGIG in the germline V gene (reference sequence). This CDR3 has 13 residues. Trimming took 3 bases from V and 6 from J, leaving 14 bases between them. Here the CDR3 reads CAWRRQSVAEAFF. CDR3 bases: TGTGCCTGGAGGAGACAGTCGGTGGCTGAAGCTTTCTTT.

A few counts support this clone. The V gene is TRBV11-3, the J gene TRBJ2-2, with 9 positions matching TRBD1. The CDR3 consists of 16 residues. Trimming took 3 bases from V and 5 from J; bases not matched to a gene: 7. The germline CDR1 and CDR2 sequences are SGHNT and YENEEA. CDR3 protein: CASSLGQGSRTGELFF. CDR3 coding DNA: TGTGCCAGCAGCTTGGGACAGGGCAGTCGGACCGGGGAGCTGTTTTTT.

This sequence joins TRBV29-1 and TRBJ1-4, with TRBD1 matching over 9 bases. CDR1 and CDR2 from the germline V gene are SQVTM and ANQGSEA. V shed 6 bases and J 2 bases; nucleotides not matched to a gene: 7. The CDR3 runs to 15 residues. The CDR3 region has the DNA TGCAGCGTAGTCACAGGGGGCTGGACTAATGAAAAACTGTTTTTT. It codes for CSVVTGGWTNEKLFF.

This clone was detected only once. This chain connects TRBV5-5 to TRBJ2-3, with D perhaps TRBD1 (5 bases). The CDR3 runs to 12 residues. Germline-derived CDR1 and CDR2 are SGHKS and YYEKEE (reference sequence). The V end was cut by 4 bases, the J end by 12 bases, with 15 bases between. This CDR3 is CASSGRVTEQYF. CDR3 DNA sequence: TGTGCCAGCAGCGGGCGCGTGACAGAACAGTATTTT.

The V gene is TRBV11-2, the J gene TRBJ2-1; 10 bases are a match to TRBD1. The CDR3 is made up of 16 amino acids. Germline values: CDR1 SGHAT, CDR2 FQNNGV. V trimming: 1 base; J trimming: 8 bases; junction bases outside the gene matches: 8. CDR3 residues: CASSLVRTGGMDEQFF. The DNA of the CDR3 is TGTGCCAGCAGCTTAGTCAGGACAGGGGGTATGGATGAGCAGTTCTTC.

This clone occurred many times. V is TRBV10-3 and J is TRBJ2-1; unclear D gene. This CDR3 region has 15 residues. Trimming left V 7 bases short and J 0 bases short, with 13 bases between. The germline V gene encodes CDR1 ENHRY and CDR2 SYGVKD. The CDR3 DNA sequence: TGTGCCATCAAGTCAGCTGAAAGCTCCTACAATGAGCAGTTCTTC. This gives the protein CAIKSAESSYNEQFF.

This clone appeared a few times. This chain joins TRBV21-1 and TRBJ1-5; TRBD1 reflects the table's D call only, with no check against the DNA. TRBV21-1 is tagged as a pseudogene. CDR3 length: 14 residues. CDR3 in amino acids: CASSNQGSNQPQHF. DNA of the CDR3: TGTGCCAGCAGCAATCAGGGTAGTAATCAGCCCCAGCATTTT.

This chain connects TRBV6-1 to TRBJ2-3; TRBD2 matches 14 bases. After removal of 3 bases from V and 4 bases from J, the junction contained 9 bases not matched to a gene. The CDR3 covers 18 residues. Germline values: CDR1 MNHNS, CDR2 SASEGT. In DNA form, the CDR3 reads TGTGCCAGCAGTGATAAAGGGACTAGCGGGAGTAGGGCAGATACGCAGTATTTT. Protein product: CASSDKGTSGSRADTQYF.

This clone has just a few counts. The gene calls are TRBV6-5 and TRBJ1-2; TRBD1 matches at 7 bases. CDR1 is MNHEY and CDR2 is SVGAGI in the germline V gene. The J segment lost 4 bases and the V segment lost 1 base, leaving 6 bases of the junction unmatched. This CDR3 is 15 amino acids long. Here the CDR3 reads CASSYFSRGVYGYTF. The CDR3 DNA sequence: TGTGCCAGCAGTTACTTTTCCAGGGGGGTCTATGGCTACACCTTC.

As to this clone: Other DNA sequences in this specimen translate into the identical CDR3. The J gene is TRBJ2-1, the V gene TRBV11-2; no firm D call. The CDR3 has 13 residues. The V and J ends lost 6 bases and 1 base respectively, with 7 bases between them. Per germline, CDR1 SGHAT and CDR2 FQNNGV. This CDR3 is CASRVGSYNEQFF. CDR3 DNA: TGTGCCAGCAGGGTGGGGTCCTACAATGAGCAGTTCTTC.

This clone was seen at least ten times. The gene calls are TRBV5-1 and TRBJ1-2; D may be TRBD1 (5 bases). The length of the CDR3 is 14 residues. V dropped 3 bases and J dropped 7 bases, with 16 bases sitting between them. Germline CDR1 is SGHRS and CDR2 is YFSETQ. CDR3 sequence: CASSSLGAGVGYTF. The CDR3 DNA reads as TGCGCCAGCAGCTCGTTAGGGGCAGGAGTTGGCTACACCTTC.

This chain uses TRBV6-5 with TRBJ1-1, with D uncertain. The CDR3 totals 13 residues. Between the trimmed V and J ends, which lost 8 bases and 2 bases, there was a span of 12 bases. The germline V gene has CDR1 MNHEY and CDR2 SVGAGI. The CDR3 sequence: CASAERLNTEAFF. CDR3 sequence (DNA): TGTGCCAGCGCTGAGAGGCTTAACACTGAAGCTTTCTTT.

This clone was found a few times. This sequence joins TRBV4-1 and TRBJ2-5; weak D call: TRBD2 (5 bases). With the DNA end fitting TRBJ2-7 better, the J assignment may be wrong. This CDR3 region has 16 residues. Germline CDR1 and CDR2: MGHRA and YSYEKL. This CDR3 is CASSQVEVVDLYEQYF. CDR3 sequence (DNA): TGCGCCAGCAGCCAAGTGGAGGTTGTAGACCTCTACGAGCAGTACTTC.

This sequence joins TRBV28 and TRBJ1-2; 7 bases match TRBD1. Per the germline V gene, CDR1 is MDHEN and CDR2 is SYDVKM. The CDR3 runs 13 residues. V was clipped by 6 bases and J by 5 bases; unmatched bases: 6. CDR3 amino acids: CASSSGTAYGYTF. CDR3 nucleotide sequence: TGTGCCAGCAGCTCCGGGACAGCGTATGGCTACACCTTC.

The chain is built from TRBV18 and TRBJ2-5, with D possibly TRBD1 on 6 matching bases. Germline lookup yields CDR1 KGHSH and CDR2 LQKENI. The CDR3 spans 16 residues. Trimming took off 3 bases at V and 5 bases at J, with 19 bases between the two ends. The CDR3 loop is CASSPGLQGQGETQYF. For the CDR3, the DNA is TGTGCCAGCTCACCGGGCCTACAGGGCCAAGGGGAGACCCAGTACTTC.

This clone was detected a few times. The chain recombines TRBV28 with TRBJ2-4, with 15 bases fitting TRBD2. The CDR3 contains 14 residues. CDR1 and CDR2 (germline): MDHEN, SYDVKM. V lost 4 bases and J lost 10; bases outside the gene matches: 2. CDR3 sequence (DNA): TGTGCCAGCAGTTCAGGACTAGCGGGGGGGATTCAGTACTTC. Its translation is CASSSGLAGGIQYF.

The V call is TRBV5-1, the J call TRBJ1-2; D is ambiguous. Germline CDR1 SGHRS, CDR2 YFSETQ. Trimming shortened V by 0 bases and J by 5 bases, and 8 bases separated the two germline ends. This CDR3 contains 13 residues. CDR3 sequence (DNA): TGCGCCAGCAGCTTGGGCCCAGGATATGGCTACACCTTC. Translating gives CASSLGPGYGYTF.

Comments on this clone: At one of its ends the junction is not consistent with the germline gene, which may arise from a read error. This chain links TRBV28 with TRBJ1-1, with 7 bases matching TRBD1. Germline CDR1 is MDHEN and CDR2 is SYDVKM. The CDR3 runs 12 residues. CDR3 residues: CAGRTGATEAFF. CDR3 bases: TGTGCCGGCAGAACAGGGGCCACTGAAGCTTTCTTT.

This clone is a singleton in its sample. The chain has TRBV15 and TRBJ2-1; tentatively, D is TRBD1 or TRBD2 (5 bases each). V was shortened by 3 bases and J by 8 bases, with 20 bases between the two germline ends. Per germline, CDR1 LNHNV and CDR2 YYDKDF (reference sequence). The CDR3 is made up of 16 amino acids. Here the CDR3 DNA reads TGTGCCACCAGCAGCCCCCTAGGGGACCTTAAGGATGAGCAGTTCTTC. Translation gives CATSSPLGDLKDEQFF.

The V and J genes are TRBV2 and TRBJ1-2; the D is unclear. Trimming took 3 bases from V and 8 from J, leaving 13 bases between them. CDR1 and CDR2 (germline): SNHLY, FYNNEI. The CDR3 consists of 13 residues. The CDR3 here is CASSEEGGGGYTF. In nucleotides, the CDR3 is TGTGCCAGCAGTGAGGAGGGAGGAGGGGGCTACACCTTC.

This clone was recorded many times. The chain links TRBV5-1 to TRBJ1-4, with 11 positions matching TRBD1. The length of the CDR3 is 16 residues. Germline assignment: CDR1 SGHRS and CDR2 YFSETQ. V trimming: 1 base; J trimming: 5 bases; junction bases outside the gene matches: 4. CDR3 coding DNA: TGCGCCAGCAGCTTGTTGGGACAGGGGGGAAATGAAAAACTGTTTTTT. This sequence encodes CASSLLGQGGNEKLFF.

In this sample, this clone turned up a few times. The chain links TRBV27 to TRBJ1-1; D is unclear. Trimming took 2 bases from V and 4 from J, leaving 2 bases between them. The CDR3 runs 11 residues. Germline V gene sequence: CDR1 MNHEY, CDR2 SMNVEV (reference sequence). In nucleotides, the CDR3 is TGTGCCAGCAGTTTACGCACTGAAGCTTTCTTT. Its protein is CASSLRTEAFF.

V and J are TRBV12-5 and TRBJ2-3; D ambiguous. This CDR3 contains 14 residues. Between the trimmed V and J ends, which lost 3 bases and 8 bases, there was a span of 15 bases. The germline gives CDR1 LGHNT, CDR2 FRNRAP. The CDR3, as DNA: TGTGCTAGTGGTTTTAGCCCCCCCGTTGGTACGCAGTATTTT. Translated, it gives CASGFSPPVGTQYF.

This clone was seen only a few times. V gene TRBV5-6 combines with J gene TRBJ1-2; 9 bases are a match to TRBD1. Trimming at V came to 0 bases and at J to 2 bases, leaving 5 bases not matched to a gene. Germline V gene sequence: CDR1 SGHDT, CDR2 YYEEEE. The CDR3 sequence is 16 residues long. The chain's CDR3 is CASSLAGTGLNYGYTF. The DNA of the CDR3 is TGTGCCAGCAGCTTGGCCGGGACAGGGTTGAACTATGGCTACACCTTC.

The J gene is TRBJ1-2, the V gene TRBV20-1; 9 bases are a match to TRBD1. J lost 8 bases, V lost 8 bases, and 6 bases had no gene match. CDR1 and CDR2 (germline): DFQATT, SNEGSKA (reference sequence). This CDR3 is 11 amino acids long. CDR3 in amino acids: CSHRTGEGYTF. The DNA of the CDR3 is TGCAGTCATAGGACAGGGGAAGGCTACACCTTC.

The rearrangement uses TRBV21-1 and TRBJ2-2. TRBV21-1 is described as a pseudogene. CDR3 length equals 19 residues. The CDR3 DNA sequence: TGTGCCAGCAGCAAGGAGAGTTTGTTGTCGACAATCAGTACCGGGGAGCTGTTTTTT. Translation gives CASSKESLLSTISTGELFF.

J is TRBJ1-4 and V is TRBV28; no reliable D call. From germline, CDR1 is MDHEN and CDR2 SYDVKM. The CDR3 is 14 residues long. V lost 10 bases and J 0 bases, leaving 12 bases between the germline ends. For the CDR3, the DNA is TGTGCCACCCAAGGTTATGCAACTAATGAAAAACTGTTTTTT. The encoded protein is CATQGYATNEKLFF.

CDR3 residues: CASSYRSGGGGYTF. In nucleotides, the CDR3 is TGTGCCAGCAGTTACCGGTCAGGGGGCGGTGGCTACACCTTC. The rearrangement joins TRBV6-6 to TRBJ1-2; TRBD1 matches at 8 bases. The CDR3 covers 14 residues. The ends lost 2 bases at V and 7 bases at J; junction bases unmatched: 6. In germline, CDR1 is MNHNY, CDR2 SVGAGI (reference sequence).

The chain employs TRBV28 and TRBJ2-5; D gene uncertain. This CDR3 spans 12 amino acids. The germline V gene encodes CDR1 MDHEN and CDR2 SYDVKM. The germline V and J ends were trimmed by 7 bases and 5 bases, with 11 bases remaining between them. CDR3 in DNA: TGTGCCAGCACCCTTCTGGGGGAGACCCAGTACTTC. Translation gives CASTLLGETQYF.

V is TRBV11-3 and J is TRBJ2-2, with 7 bases aligning to TRBD2. The junction had 7 bases not matched to a gene; V was cut back by 1 base and J by 5 bases. Looked up from germline, CDR1 is SGHNT and CDR2 is YENEEA. CDR3 length equals 16 residues. Here the CDR3 DNA reads TGTGCCAGCAGCTTAGCGGCTGTTAGCGGGACCGGGGAGCTGTTTTTT. Residues: CASSLAAVSGTGELFF.